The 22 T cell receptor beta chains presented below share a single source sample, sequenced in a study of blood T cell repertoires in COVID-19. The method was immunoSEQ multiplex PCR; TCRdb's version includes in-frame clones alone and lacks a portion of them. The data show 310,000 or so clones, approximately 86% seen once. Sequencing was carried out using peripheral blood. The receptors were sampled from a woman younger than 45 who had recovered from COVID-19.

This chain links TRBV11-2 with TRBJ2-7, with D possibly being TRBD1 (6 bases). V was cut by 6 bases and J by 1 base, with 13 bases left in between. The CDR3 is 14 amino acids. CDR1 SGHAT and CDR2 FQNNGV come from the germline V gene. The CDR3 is CASSLDRSSYEQYF. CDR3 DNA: TGTGCCAGCAGTTTGGACAGAAGTTCCTACGAGCAGTACTTC.

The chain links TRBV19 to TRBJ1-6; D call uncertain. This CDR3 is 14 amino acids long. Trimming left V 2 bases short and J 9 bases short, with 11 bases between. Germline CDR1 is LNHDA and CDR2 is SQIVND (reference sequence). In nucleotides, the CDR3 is TGTGCCAGTAGTATATCGGGGAGAGGTTCACCCCTCCACTTT. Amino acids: CASSISGRGSPLHF.

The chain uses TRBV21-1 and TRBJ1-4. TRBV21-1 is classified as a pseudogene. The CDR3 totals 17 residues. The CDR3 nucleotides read TGTGCCAGCAGCTCCCGAGCTCAATTCTCCTTTTATGAAAAACTGTTTTTT. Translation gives CASSSRAQFSFYEKLFF.

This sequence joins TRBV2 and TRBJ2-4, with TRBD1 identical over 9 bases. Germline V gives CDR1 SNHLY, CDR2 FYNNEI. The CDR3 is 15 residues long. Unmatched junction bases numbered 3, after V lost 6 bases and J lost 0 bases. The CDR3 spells CASRDRGVAKNIQYF. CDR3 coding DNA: TGTGCCAGCAGAGACAGGGGGGTAGCCAAAAACATTCAGTACTTC. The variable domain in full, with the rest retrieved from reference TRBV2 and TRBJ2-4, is EPEVTQTPSHQVTQMGQEVILRCVPISNHLYFYWYRQILGQKVEFLVSFYNNEISEKSEIFDDQFSVERPDGSNFTLKIRSTKLEDSAMYFCASRDRGVAKNIQYFGAGTRLSVL.

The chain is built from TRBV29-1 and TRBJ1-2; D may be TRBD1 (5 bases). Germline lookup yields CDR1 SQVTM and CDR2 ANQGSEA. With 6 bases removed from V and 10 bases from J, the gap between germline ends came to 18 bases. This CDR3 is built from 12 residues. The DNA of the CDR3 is TGCAGCGTGATATATCAGGGCCCTGACTACACCTTC. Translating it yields CSVIYQGPDYTF.

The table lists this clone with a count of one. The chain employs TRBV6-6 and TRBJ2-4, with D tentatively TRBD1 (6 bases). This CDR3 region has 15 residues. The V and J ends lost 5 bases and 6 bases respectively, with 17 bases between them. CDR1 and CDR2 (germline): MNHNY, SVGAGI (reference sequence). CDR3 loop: CASSPPGQAGNIQYF. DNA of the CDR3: TGTGCCAGCAGTCCCCCGGGACAAGCAGGAAACATTCAGTACTTC.

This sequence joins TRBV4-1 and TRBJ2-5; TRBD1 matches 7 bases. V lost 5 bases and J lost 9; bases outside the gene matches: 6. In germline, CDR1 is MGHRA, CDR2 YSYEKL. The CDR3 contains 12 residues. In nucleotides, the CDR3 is TGCGCCAGCAGCTATACAGGGGTCGCCCAGTACTTC. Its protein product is CASSYTGVAQYF.

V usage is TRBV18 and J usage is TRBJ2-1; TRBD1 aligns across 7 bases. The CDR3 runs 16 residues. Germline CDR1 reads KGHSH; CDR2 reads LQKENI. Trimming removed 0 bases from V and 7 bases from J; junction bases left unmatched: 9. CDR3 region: CASSPPRYRGENEQFF. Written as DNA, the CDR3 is TGTGCCAGCTCACCACCGAGGTACAGGGGAGAGAATGAGCAGTTCTTC.

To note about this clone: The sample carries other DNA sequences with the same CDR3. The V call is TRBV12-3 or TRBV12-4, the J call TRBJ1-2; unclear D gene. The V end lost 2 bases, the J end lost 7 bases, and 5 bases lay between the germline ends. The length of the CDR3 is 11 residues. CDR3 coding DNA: TGTGCCAGCAGTTTAAGAGGTGGCTACACCTTC. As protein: CASSLRGGYTF.

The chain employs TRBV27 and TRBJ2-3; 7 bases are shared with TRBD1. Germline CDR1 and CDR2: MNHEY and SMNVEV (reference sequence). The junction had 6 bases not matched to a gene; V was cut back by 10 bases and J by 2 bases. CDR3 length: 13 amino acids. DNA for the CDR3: TGTGCCATCAAGGGGGCCAACACAGATACGCAGTATTTT. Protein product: CAIKGANTDTQYF.

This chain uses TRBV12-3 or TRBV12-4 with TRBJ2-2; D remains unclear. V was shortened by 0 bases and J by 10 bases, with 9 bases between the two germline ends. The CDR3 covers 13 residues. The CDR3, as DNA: TGTGCCAGCAGTTTAGCCTCCCGGTCGGAGCTGTTTTTT. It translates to CASSLASRSELFF.

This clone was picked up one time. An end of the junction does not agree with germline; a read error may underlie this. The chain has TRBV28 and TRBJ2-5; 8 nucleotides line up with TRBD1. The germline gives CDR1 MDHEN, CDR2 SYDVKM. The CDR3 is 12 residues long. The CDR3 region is CASSLGQGGADF. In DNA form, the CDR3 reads TGTGCCAGCAGTCTCGGACAGGGTGGGGCGGACTTC.

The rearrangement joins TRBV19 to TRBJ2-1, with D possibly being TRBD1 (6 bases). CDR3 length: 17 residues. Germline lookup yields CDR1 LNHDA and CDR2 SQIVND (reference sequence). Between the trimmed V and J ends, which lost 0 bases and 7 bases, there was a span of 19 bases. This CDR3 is CASSIESTGILKNEQFF. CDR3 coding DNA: TGTGCCAGTAGTATAGAGTCAACAGGGATATTAAAGAATGAGCAGTTCTTC.

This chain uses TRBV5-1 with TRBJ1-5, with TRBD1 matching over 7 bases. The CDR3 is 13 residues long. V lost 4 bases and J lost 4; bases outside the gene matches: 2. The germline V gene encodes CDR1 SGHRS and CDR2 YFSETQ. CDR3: CASSRTGNQPQHF. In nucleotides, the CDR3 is TGCGCCAGCAGCCGGACAGGTAATCAGCCCCAGCATTTT.

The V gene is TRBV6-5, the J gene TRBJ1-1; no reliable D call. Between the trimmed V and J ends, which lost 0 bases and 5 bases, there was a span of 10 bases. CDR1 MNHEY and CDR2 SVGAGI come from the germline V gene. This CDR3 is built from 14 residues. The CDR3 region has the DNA TGTGCCAGCAGTTACTCTCCGGGTCGGACTGAAGCTTTCTTT. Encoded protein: CASSYSPGRTEAFF.

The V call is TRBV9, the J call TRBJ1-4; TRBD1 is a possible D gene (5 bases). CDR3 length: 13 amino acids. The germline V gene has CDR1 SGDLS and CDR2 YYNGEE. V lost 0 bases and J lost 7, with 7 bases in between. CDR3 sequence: CASSVDQGEKLFF. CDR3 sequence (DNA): TGTGCCAGCAGCGTAGATCAGGGTGAAAAACTGTTTTTT.

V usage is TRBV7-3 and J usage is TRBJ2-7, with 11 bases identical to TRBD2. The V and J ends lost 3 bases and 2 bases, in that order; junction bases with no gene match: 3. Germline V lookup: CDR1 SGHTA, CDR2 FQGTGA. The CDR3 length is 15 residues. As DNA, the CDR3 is TGTGCCAGCAGCTTTGATAGCGGGAGGGCCTACGAGCAGTACTTC. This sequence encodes CASSFDSGRAYEQYF.

The CDR3 DNA sequence: TGCGCCAGCAGCAGGGGGTATGAAGGGGCGAACTCTGGAAACACCATATATTTT. It encodes CASSRGYEGANSGNTIYF. This chain joins TRBV5-1 and TRBJ1-3, with D possibly matching TRBD1 (6 bases). There are 18 residues in the CDR3. CDR1 is SGHRS and CDR2 is YFSETQ in the germline V gene. V lost 4 bases to trimming and J lost 0 bases, with 20 bases between them.

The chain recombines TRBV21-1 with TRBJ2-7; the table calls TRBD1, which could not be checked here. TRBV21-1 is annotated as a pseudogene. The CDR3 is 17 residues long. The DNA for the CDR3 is TGTGCCAGCACCCCCCTCTTCCCGACAGGCTGGTCCTACGAGCAGTACTTC. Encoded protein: CASTPLFPTGWSYEQYF.

The DNA of the CDR3 is TGTGCCAGTTCCTACAGGTTCTCCTACGAGCAGTACTTC. Encoded protein: CASSYRFSYEQYF. The chain links TRBV27 to TRBJ2-7; D is perhaps TRBD1 (5 bases). Germline CDR1 and CDR2: MNHEY and SMNVEV (reference sequence). Between the trimmed V and J ends, which lost 9 bases and 0 bases, there was a span of 12 bases. The CDR3 is 13 residues long.

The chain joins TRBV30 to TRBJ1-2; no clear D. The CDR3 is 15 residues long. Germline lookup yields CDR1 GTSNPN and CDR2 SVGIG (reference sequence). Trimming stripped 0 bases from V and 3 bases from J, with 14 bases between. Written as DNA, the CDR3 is TGTGCCTGGAGTGTACGTTCCCGGACTGACTATGGCTACACCTTC. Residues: CAWSVRSRTDYGYTF.

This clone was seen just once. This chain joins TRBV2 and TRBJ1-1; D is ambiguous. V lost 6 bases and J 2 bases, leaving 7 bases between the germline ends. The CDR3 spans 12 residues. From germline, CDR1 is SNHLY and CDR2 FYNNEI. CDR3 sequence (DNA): TGTGCCAGCAGGGCCGATAACACTGAAGCTTTCTTT. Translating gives CASRADNTEAFF. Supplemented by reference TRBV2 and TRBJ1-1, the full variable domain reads EPEVTQTPSHQVTQMGQEVILRCVPISNHLYFYWYRQILGQKVEFLVSFYNNEISEKSEIFDDQFSVERPDGSNFTLKIRSTKLEDSAMYFCASRADNTEAFFGQGTRLTVV.